Sequencing of this TCR beta chain was carried out in a study of shared clonotypes between healthy human individuals. The study, taken as a whole, reports: Non-shared clonotypes showed lower generation probabilities than clonotypes common to all four donors.

With respect to this clone: Antigen unknown.

The repertoire was sequenced with immunoSEQ multiplex PCR; TCRdb's copy has only in-frame clones and lacks some. The data show around 1,900,000 clones, with around 95% seen just once and approximately 1.6% held by the top ten. The naive CD8 fraction comprised CD45RO-negative cells positively selected for CCR7 and excluded terminally differentiated effector memory CD45RA+ cells. This sequence originates from a man aged 18 to 30 in good health. Some clones in this sample may be carry-over from other donors' samples. The sample taken for sequencing was naive CD8+ T cells from PBMCs.

CDR3 bases: TGTGCCAGTAGTATAGATAGAGAAGAGCAGTACTTC. Encoded protein: CASSIDREEQYF. The chain couples TRBV19 to TRBJ2-7; no definite D call. This CDR3 region has 12 residues. CDR1 is LNHDA, CDR2 SQIVND, per germline (reference sequence). Trimming removed 0 bases from V and 7 bases from J, with 7 bases in between.